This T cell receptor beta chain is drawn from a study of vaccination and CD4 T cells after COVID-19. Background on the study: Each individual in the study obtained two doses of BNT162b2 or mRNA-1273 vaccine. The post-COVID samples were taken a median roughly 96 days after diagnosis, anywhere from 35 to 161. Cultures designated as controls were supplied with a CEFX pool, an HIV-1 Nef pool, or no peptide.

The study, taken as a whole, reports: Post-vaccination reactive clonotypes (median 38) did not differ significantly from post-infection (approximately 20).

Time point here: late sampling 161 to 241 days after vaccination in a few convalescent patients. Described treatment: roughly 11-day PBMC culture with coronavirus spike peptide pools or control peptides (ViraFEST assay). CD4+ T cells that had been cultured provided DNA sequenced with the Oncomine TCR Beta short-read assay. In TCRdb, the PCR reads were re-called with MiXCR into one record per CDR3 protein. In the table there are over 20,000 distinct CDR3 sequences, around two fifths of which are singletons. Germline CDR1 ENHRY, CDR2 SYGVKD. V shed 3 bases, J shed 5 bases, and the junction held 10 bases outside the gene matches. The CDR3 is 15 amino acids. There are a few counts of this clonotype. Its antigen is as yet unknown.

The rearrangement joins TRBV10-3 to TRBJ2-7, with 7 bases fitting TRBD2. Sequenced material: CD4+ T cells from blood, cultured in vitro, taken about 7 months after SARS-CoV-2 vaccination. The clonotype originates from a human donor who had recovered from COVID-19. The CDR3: CAISDVWGGLDEQYF. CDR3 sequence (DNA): TGTGCCATCAGTGATGTTTGGGGGGGACTCGACGAGCAGTACTTC.